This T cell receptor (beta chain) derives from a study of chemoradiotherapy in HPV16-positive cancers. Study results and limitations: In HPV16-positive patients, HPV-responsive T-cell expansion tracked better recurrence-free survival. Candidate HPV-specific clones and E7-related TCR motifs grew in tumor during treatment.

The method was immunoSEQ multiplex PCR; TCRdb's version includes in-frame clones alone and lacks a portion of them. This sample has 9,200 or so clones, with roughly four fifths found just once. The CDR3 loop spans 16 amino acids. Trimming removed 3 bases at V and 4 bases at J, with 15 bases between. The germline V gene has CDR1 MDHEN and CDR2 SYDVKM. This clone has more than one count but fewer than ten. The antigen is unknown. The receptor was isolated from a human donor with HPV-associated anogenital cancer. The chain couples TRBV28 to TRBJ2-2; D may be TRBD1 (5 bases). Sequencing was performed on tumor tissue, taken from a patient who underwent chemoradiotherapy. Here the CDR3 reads CASSFRVMVRTGELFF. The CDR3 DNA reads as TGTGCCAGCAGTTTCAGGGTAATGGTTCGCACCGGGGAGCTGTTTTTT.